This T cell receptor beta chain came from a study of blood T cell repertoires in COVID-19. Profiling relied on immunoSEQ multiplex PCR, and the TCRdb table lists in-frame clones only, not all of them. Among about 310,000 clones listed, almost 90% were seen once. Germline V gives CDR1 SGDLS, CDR2 YYNGEE. J gave up 8 bases and V 4 bases, and 13 bases lay outside the gene matches. CDR3 length: 17 amino acids. Seattle cases were enrolled at active infection and followed longitudinally. This sequence originates from a woman aged 40-49 years with COVID-19, enrolled during active disease. The chain joins TRBV9 to TRBJ2-1, with TRBD2 matching over 12 bases. The sequenced sample consisted of peripheral blood. The CDR3 spells CASSPLGTSGLGDEQFF. Written as DNA, the CDR3 is TGTGCCAGCAGCCCCCTCGGGACTAGCGGGTTGGGGGATGAGCAGTTCTTC.